The clone carrying this TCR beta chain was seen repeatedly, ten times or more. The antigen remains undetermined. This sample is part of a study of T cells after posttransplantation cyclophosphamide. Study observations and caveats: TRB clonality was highly associated with recipient CMV seropositivity and reactivation.

Trimming stripped 5 bases from V and 6 bases from J, with 16 bases between. The CDR3 extends over 14 amino acids. TCRdb keeps only in-frame clones here, not all; method: immunoSEQ multiplex PCR. The record shows 30,000 to 35,000 clones for this sample, with no singletons present. The V and J genes are TRBV12-3 or TRBV12-4 and TRBJ1-1; D uncertain. This receptor was obtained from a woman in her 30s in good health and a related stem cell transplant donor. Sequencing was carried out using PBMCs. The CDR3 DNA reads TGTGCCAGCAGTCACGACATGGAGTTCGCTGAAGCTTTCTTT. As protein: CASSHDMEFAEAFF.